A selection of T cell receptor beta chains follows, all from one sample in a study of blood T cells in healthy people across ages. TCRdb re-called the 5' RACE reads with MiXCR, one entry per CDR3 protein. The table includes hundreds of thousands of distinct CDR3 sequences, 60% to 80% detected once. The material sequenced was blood. These receptors were taken from a young man in good health. CDR3s include the opening cysteine and the closing phenylalanine or tryptophan. The D gene is left open where the match is weak. The size of a clone is reported for some rows only, either as once, few or many, or as a class for expanded clones.

TRBV20-1	TRBJ2-5	few	NA	CSARDRAETQYF	TGCAGTGCTAGAGATCGGGCCGAGACCCAGTACTTC
TRBV20-1	TRBJ2-1	few	TRBD2	CSASSGGRYNEQFF	TGCAGTGCTAGTAGCGGGGGGCGGTACAATGAGCAGTTCTTC
TRBV6-2/TRBV6-3	TRBJ2-3	NA	TRBD2	CASSCKAGDLGDTQYF	TGTGCCAGCAGTTGCAAGGCGGGGGATCTAGGGGATACGCAGTATTTT
TRBV7-3	TRBJ2-6	once	NA	CASSRILGSGANVLTF	TGTGCCAGCAGTCGAATACTGGGCTCTGGGGCCAACGTCCTGACTTTC
TRBV18	TRBJ2-1	NA	NA	CASSPFPDQYNEQFF	TGTGCCAGCTCACCATTCCCAGATCAGTACAATGAGCAGTTCTTC
TRBV6-5	TRBJ2-7	once	TRBD1	CASSYSMDRYYEQYF	TGTGCCAGCAGTTACTCCATGGACAGGTACTACGAGCAGTACTTC
TRBV14	TRBJ2-7	NA	TRBD1	CASSQGDRSSYEQYF	TGTGCCAGCAGCCAAGGGGACAGGAGCTCCTACGAGCAGTACTTC
TRBV29-1	TRBJ1-5	NA	NA	CSVEDGGGQPQHF	TGCAGCGTTGAAGATGGAGGGGGTCAGCCCCAGCATTTT
TRBV7-9	TRBJ2-1	NA	NA	CASRDRETQFF	TGTGCCAGCAGGGACAGAGAGACCCAGTTCTTC
TRBV12-3/TRBV12-4	TRBJ2-1	NA	NA	CASSLVGPDSSYNEQFF	TGTGCCAGCAGTTTGGTAGGGCCGGACAGCTCCTACAATGAGCAGTTCTTC